The 22 T cell receptor beta chains given below trace back to one sample, sequenced in a study of cytomegalovirus exposure and HLA in healthy donors. Here immunoSEQ multiplex PCR was the method, and the copy in TCRdb shows in-frame clones only, minus some. The sample lists 350,000 or so clones, approximately 90% occurring once. The sequencing input was PBMCs. The receptors derive from a woman between 18 and 30 years old in good health and CMV-seronegative.

V is TRBV5-1 and J is TRBJ2-2; TRBD1 aligns across 9 bases. Germline V gene lookup returns CDR1 SGHRS and CDR2 YFSETQ. Trimming at V came to 2 bases and at J to 6 bases, leaving 8 bases not matched to a gene. The CDR3 has 16 amino acids. CDR3 DNA: TGCGCCAGCAGCTTTACGGGGACAGGGAATGCCGGGGAGCTGTTTTTT. This codes for CASSFTGTGNAGELFF.

J is TRBJ1-5 and V is TRBV4-3, with a tentative D call TRBD1 (5 bases). The CDR3 extends over 15 amino acids. Between the trimmed V and J ends, which lost 0 bases and 6 bases, there was a span of 12 bases. Germline lookup yields CDR1 LGHNA and CDR2 YSLEER. The CDR3 bases are TGCGCCAGCAGCCAAGAACGTGGGGGGGGTCAGCCCCAGCATTTT. It codes for CASSQERGGGQPQHF.

The V call is TRBV6-4, the J call TRBJ1-2; 7 nucleotides agree with TRBD1. The CDR3 sequence is 13 residues long. Germline assignment: CDR1 MRHNA and CDR2 SNTAGT. J was trimmed by 8 bases and V by 4 bases; bases with no gene match: 7. The CDR3 nucleotides read TGTGCCAGCAGTGGAGGGGGCGCCTTAGGCTACACCTTC. Its protein product is CASSGGGALGYTF.

This clone was seen only a few times. The chain has TRBV7-2 and TRBJ1-2; the match to TRBD1 covers 7 bases. Germline trimming cut 5 bases from V and 5 bases from J; bases unmatched to any gene: 5. There are 13 residues in the CDR3. Germline V gives CDR1 SGHTA, CDR2 FQGNSA. The CDR3 sequence is CASSTGDRYGYTF. As DNA, the CDR3 is TGTGCCAGCAGCACAGGGGATAGATATGGCTACACCTTC. The full variable domain, completed using reference TRBV7-2 and TRBJ1-2, is GAGVSQSPSNKVTEKGKDVELRCDPISGHTALYWYRQSLGQGLEFLIYFQGNSAPDKSGLPSDRFSAERTGGSVSTLTIQRTQQEDSAVYLCASSTGDRYGYTFGSGTRLTVV.

V and J are TRBV4-2 and TRBJ1-2; the D is unclear. CDR3 size: 14 residues. V lost 0 bases, J lost 4 bases, and 9 bases lay in between. Germline V gene lookup returns CDR1 LGHNA and CDR2 YNFKEQ. The CDR3, as DNA: TGTGCCAGCAGCCAAGATCTCGGGGTCTATGGCTACACCTTC. This sequence encodes CASSQDLGVYGYTF.

The CDR3 DNA reads as TGCGCCAGCAGCCAAGGAGGAGGTGGCCTTGAAGCTTTCTTT. Translation gives CASSQGGGGLEAFF. The chain is built from TRBV4-3 and TRBJ1-1; no clear D. CDR3 length: 14 residues. The germline V gene encodes CDR1 LGHNA and CDR2 YSLEER. Trimming cost V 1 base and J 7 bases, with 13 bases left between them.

V gene TRBV6-6 combines with J gene TRBJ1-2; 9 bases match TRBD1. The V and J ends lost 11 bases and 6 bases, in that order; junction bases with no gene match: 10. The CDR3 runs to 13 residues. The germline gives CDR1 MNHNY, CDR2 SVGAGI (reference sequence). In DNA, the CDR3 is TGTGCCGCACGGGACAGGGTTAATGATGGCTACACCTTC. This encodes CAARDRVNDGYTF.

The gene calls are TRBV9 and TRBJ1-1; possible D gene TRBD1, 6 bases. The CDR3 runs 14 residues. V was shortened by 4 bases and J by 2 bases, with 12 bases between the two germline ends. The germline CDR1 and CDR2 sequences are SGDLS and YYNGEE. CDR3 amino acids: CASSLDSINTEAFF. The CDR3 region has the DNA TGTGCCAGCAGCCTGGACAGCATCAACACTGAAGCTTTCTTT.

The genes are TRBV4-2 and TRBJ2-3; D remains unclear. V dropped 4 bases and J dropped 0 bases, with 11 bases sitting between them. Germline CDR1 LGHNA, CDR2 YNFKEQ. The CDR3 runs to 15 residues. The CDR3 protein is CASSRTTASTDTQYF. In DNA, the CDR3 is TGTGCCAGCAGCCGCACTACCGCCAGCACAGATACGCAGTATTTT.

This clone was observed once. V is TRBV27 and J is TRBJ1-5, with D perhaps matching TRBD1 (5 bases). The V end was cut by 6 bases, the J end by 7 bases, with 16 bases between. Germline lookup yields CDR1 MNHEY and CDR2 SMNVEV (reference sequence). The CDR3 sequence is 14 residues long. CDR3 sequence reads: CASSPWGKGQPQHF. The CDR3 DNA reads TGTGCCAGCAGCCCCTGGGGTAAGGGGCAGCCCCAGCATTTT.

The rearrangement uses TRBV7-2 and TRBJ2-3, with D tentatively TRBD1 (7 bases). CDR3 length equals 15 residues. From germline, CDR1 is SGHTA and CDR2 FQGNSA. V was clipped by 5 bases and J by 6 bases, with 18 bases between them. As DNA, the CDR3 is TGTGCCAGCAGCCCAGGGGGGACCGAAGTGGATACGCAGTATTTT. Amino acid sequence: CASSPGGTEVDTQYF. The variable domain in full, completed from reference TRBV7-2 and TRBJ2-3, reads GAGVSQSPSNKVTEKGKDVELRCDPISGHTALYWYRQSLGQGLEFLIYFQGNSAPDKSGLPSDRFSAERTGGSVSTLTIQRTQQEDSAVYLCASSPGGTEVDTQYFGPGTRLTVL.

The chain is built from TRBV19 and TRBJ2-5, with a possible D match to TRBD1 (6 bases). Deletions cut 10 bases from V and 2 bases from J, with 14 bases between. The germline V gene has CDR1 LNHDA and CDR2 SQIVND (reference sequence). The CDR3 consists of 13 residues. For the CDR3, the DNA is TGTGCCACCTCCCAGGGGTTACAAGAGACCCAGTACTTC. Translated, it gives CATSQGLQETQYF.

The chain is built from TRBV6-1 and TRBJ1-2; D is unclear. This CDR3 region has 15 residues. Germline V gene data show CDR1 as MNHNS and CDR2 as SASEGT. Trimming removed 1 base at V and 4 bases at J, with 13 bases between. CDR3 region: CASSEGILGSYGYTF. The CDR3 DNA is TGTGCCAGCAGTGAAGGGATCTTGGGCTCCTATGGCTACACCTTC.

The chain employs TRBV15 and TRBJ2-2; D is unresolved. This CDR3 is 16 amino acids long. V was shortened by 0 bases and J by 0 bases, with 8 bases between the two germline ends. Germline V CDR1 and CDR2: LNHNV, YYDKDF (reference sequence). The CDR3 spells CATSRDTVTNTGELFF. In DNA form, the CDR3 reads TGTGCCACCAGCAGAGACACAGTTACGAACACCGGGGAGCTGTTTTTT.

This clone was detected a few times. The chain employs TRBV2 and TRBJ2-4; 10 positions agree with TRBD2. This CDR3 contains 17 residues. V dropped 4 bases and J dropped 0; count of bases not matched to a gene: 6. The germline V gene encodes CDR1 SNHLY and CDR2 FYNNEI. CDR3 DNA: TGTGCCAGCAGTGCCCTACTAGCGGGACTAGCCAAAAACATTCAGTACTTC. Amino acids: CASSALLAGLAKNIQYF.

This clone came up a few times. CDR3 sequence reads: CASSLIQGANIQYF. The CDR3 coding sequence is TGTGCCAGCAGCTTAATACAGGGGGCGAACATTCAGTACTTC. The chain combines TRBV5-4 with TRBJ2-4; 9 bases agree with TRBD1. CDR1 and CDR2 (germline): SGHNT, YYREEE (reference sequence). The CDR3 is made up of 14 amino acids. V lost 2 bases and J lost 7; bases outside the gene matches: 4.

This sequence joins TRBV7-9 and TRBJ2-3, with D unresolved. V dropped 3 bases and J dropped 3 bases, with 7 bases sitting between them. Germline CDR1 and CDR2: SEHNR and FQNEAQ (reference sequence). The CDR3 is made up of 13 amino acids. Written as DNA, the CDR3 is TGTGCCAGCAGCTTTGTGAGAACAGATACGCAGTATTTT. Translating gives CASSFVRTDTQYF.

This clone was seen a handful of times. The rearrangement uses TRBV9 and TRBJ2-2, with D unclear. The CDR3 is 13 residues long. Germline-derived CDR1 and CDR2 are SGDLS and YYNGEE. V lost 0 bases and J 7 bases, leaving 7 bases between the germline ends. CDR3 DNA: TGTGCCAGCAGCGTAGAACATTACGGGGAGCTGTTTTTT. It encodes CASSVEHYGELFF.

The J gene is TRBJ1-1, the V gene TRBV6-5; D is undetermined. This CDR3 contains 13 residues. Deletions cut 5 bases from V and 4 bases from J, with 11 bases between. Per the germline V gene, CDR1 is MNHEY and CDR2 is SVGAGI. The CDR3: CASSINRVTEAFF. CDR3 DNA: TGTGCCAGCAGTATTAACCGGGTCACTGAAGCTTTCTTT.

The chain links TRBV30 to TRBJ2-5; 7 nucleotides agree with TRBD2. The length of the CDR3 is 15 residues. CDR1 is GTSNPN, CDR2 SVGIG, per germline (reference sequence). The J segment lost 3 bases and the V segment lost 1 base, leaving 8 bases of the junction unmatched. The CDR3 is CAWSAKGLAEETQYF. The CDR3 DNA follows: TGTGCCTGGAGTGCAAAGGGGCTAGCGGAAGAGACCCAGTACTTC. The entire variable domain, with the rest obtained from reference TRBV30 and TRBJ2-5, is as follows: SQTIHQWPATLVQPVGSPLSLECTVEGTSNPNLYWYRQAAGRGLQLLFYSVGIGQISSEVPQNLSASRPQDRQFILSSKKLLLSDSGFYLCAWSAKGLAEETQYFGPGTRLLVL.

The chain joins TRBV6-5 to TRBJ2-2; 7 nucleotides align to TRBD1. There are 15 residues in the CDR3. The junction had 7 bases not matched to a gene; V was cut back by 2 bases and J by 7 bases. CDR1 MNHEY and CDR2 SVGAGI come from the germline V gene. This CDR3 is CASSYAPGGNGELFF. For the CDR3, the DNA is TGTGCCAGCAGTTACGCCCCAGGGGGAAACGGGGAGCTGTTTTTT.

The V call is TRBV18, the J call TRBJ1-1; a possible D gene is TRBD1 (5 bases). The CDR3 is 11 amino acids. Trimming took 3 bases from V and 8 from J, leaving 7 bases between them. The germline CDR1 and CDR2 sequences are KGHSH and LQKENI. CDR3 sequence reads: CASSPGQEAFF. The CDR3 DNA sequence: TGTGCCAGCTCACCGGGGCAGGAAGCTTTCTTT.